This is a list of T cell receptor beta chains from one sample in a study of OX40 agonist ivuxolimab in advanced cancers. This table comes from immunoSEQ multiplex PCR, and its TCRdb copy is limited to in-frame clones, with some not included. Here the sample spans about 77,000 clones, around 85% being singletons. The sequencing here drew on CD4+ or CD8+ T cells sorted from blood, taken in a trial of the OX40 agonist ivuxolimab. These receptors all come from an adult with an advanced solid tumor such as melanoma, head and neck, liver or kidney cancer. The CDR3 runs from the conserved cysteine through the conserved F or W. D genes are given only for firm matches. Where a row states a size, it is once, few, many or the class of an expanded clone; other rows omit it.

>NA|NA|TRBJ2-5|TRBV2
TGTGCCAGCAGTCGAATTCGGGGGGAGACCCAGTACTTC
CASSRIRGETQYF
>NA|NA|TRBJ1-6|TRBV5-1
TGCGCCAGCAGCTTGGAAGGAAATAATTCACCCCTCCACTTT
CASSLEGNNSPLHF
>NA|NA|TRBJ1-5|TRBV28
TGTGCCAGCAGTCTAAGACGGGATAGCAATCAGCCCCAGCATTTT
CASSLRRDSNQPQHF
>NA|NA|TRBJ2-5|TRBV5-1
TGCGCCAGCAGCTTAGGGGTAGTGGCAGTCGAAACAGAGACCCAGTACTTC
CASSLGVVAVETETQYF
>once|NA|TRBJ1-2|TRBV6-4
TGTGCCAGCAGTGACTCAGGGTATGGCTACACCTTC
CASSDSGYGYTF
>NA|TRBD2|TRBJ2-5|TRBV19
TGTGCCAGTAGTACTGGGACTAGCGGGACCCAGTACTTC
CASSTGTSGTQYF
>once|NA|TRBJ1-3|TRBV9
TGTGCCAGCAGCGCCCCTTCAACAGGGTTCGGAAACACCATATATTTT
CASSAPSTGFGNTIYF
>few|NA|TRBJ1-1|TRBV5-1
TGCGCCAGCAGCTCGGGACGTAGGAACACTGAAGCTTTCTTT
CASSSGRRNTEAFF
>NA|NA|TRBJ1-1|TRBV6-6
TGTGCCGCCTTGCCTCGGGGGGGAGCTACCATAGAAGCTTTCTTT
CAALPRGGATIEAFF
>NA|TRBD1|TRBJ1-2|TRBV29-1
TGCAGCGTTACCCGGACAGGGCGGAACTATGGCTACACCTTC
CSVTRTGRNYGYTF
>NA|TRBD2|TRBJ2-3|TRBV5-1
TGCGCCAGCAGCTTGGAGGTAGCGGGTCATACGCAGTATTTT
CASSLEVAGHTQYF
>few|NA|TRBJ1-2|TRBV15
TGTGCCACCAGCAGAGAGGTCCGTGGCTATGGCTACACCTTC
CATSREVRGYGYTF
>NA|TRBD2|TRBJ2-3|TRBV6-4
TGTGCCAGCAGTGACTCTTTTCACCGGGGGGAGGGTCCTTATACTAGCACAGATACGCAGTATTTT
CASSDSFHRGEGPYTSTDTQYF
>NA|TRBD1|TRBJ2-1|TRBV7-8
TGTGCCAGCAGCTTAGTGGTCGGGACAGGGGTTTACAATGAGCAGTTCTTC
CASSLVVGTGVYNEQFF
>NA|TRBD2|TRBJ2-1|TRBV25-1
TGTGCCAGCAGTCCACTTAGCGGGGGGGCGAGGAATGAGCAGTTCTTC
CASSPLSGGARNEQFF
>NA|TRBD1|TRBJ2-5|TRBV5-6
TGTGCCAGCAGCTTAGACAGGGGACGCTCCCAAGAGACCCAGTACTTC
CASSLDRGRSQETQYF
>NA|NA|TRBJ1-6|TRBV6-6
TGTGCCAGCAGTGGTAATTCACCCCTCCACTTT
CASSGNSPLHF
>NA|NA|TRBJ1-2|TRBV19
TGTGCCAGTAGTATAGATGGACAGAGCCTCCGCTACACCTTC
CASSIDGQSLRYTF
>NA|TRBD2|TRBJ2-4|TRBV7-2
TGTGCCAGCAGCCTCCCGTTTAGCGGGGGGGCGGCCAAAAACATTCAGTACTTC
CASSLPFSGGAAKNIQYF
>NA|NA|TRBJ1-2|TRBV9
TGTGCCAGCAGCGTAGAGGTCGGTGGAGGGACTAACTATGGCTACACCTTC
CASSVEVGGGTNYGYTF
>once|TRBD2|TRBJ2-1|TRBV9
TGTGCCAGCAGCGTCAGGACTAGCAGTGCTGAGCAGTTCTTC
CASSVRTSSAEQFF